The clone carrying this TCR beta chain was seen a few times. A second PCR, run for about 7 to 11 cycles, used a sample-barcoded 5' primer plus a J-beta primer mix. TCRdb called the 5' RACE reads again in MiXCR, with one record for every CDR3 protein. The sample records 500,000 to 600,000 distinct CDR3 sequences, 27% being singletons. The sample belongs to a study of blood T cells in healthy people across ages. At the level of the study: Template switching recovered approximately one barcoded beta molecule for every two T cells.

Peripheral blood, about 10 milliliters per donor, was collected. The CDR3 consists of 13 residues. Germline loops: CDR1 DFQATT, CDR2 SNEGSKA (reference sequence). With 4 bases clipped from V and 8 bases from J, the junction kept 8 bases outside the gene matches. The V and J genes are TRBV20-1 and TRBJ1-5, with 7 bases that match TRBD1. The receptor's source is a woman aged 70-85 years in good health. What was sequenced was blood. The CDR3 DNA follows: TGCAGTGCTATCGGACAGGTCTATGAGCCCCAGCATTTT. Translation: CSAIGQVYEPQHF.